Below are 23 T cell receptor beta chains sequenced from a single sample in a study of blood T cell repertoires in COVID-19. The data were produced by immunoSEQ multiplex PCR, yet TCRdb's version contains in-frame clones alone and is incomplete. This table has 30,000 to 35,000 clones, about 94% appearing once. The sequenced sample was peripheral blood. The receptors stem from a human donor in a cohort sampled during active COVID-19.

The count of this clone is one. The rearrangement links TRBV12-2 to TRBJ1-5. TRBV12-2 is given as a pseudogene. This CDR3 has 15 residues. The CDR3 sequence is CASRRKLLSNQPQHF. DNA of the CDR3: TGTGCAAGTCGCCGCAAATTACTTAGCAATCAGCCCCAGCATTTT.

The V and J genes are TRBV6-5 and TRBJ2-3; a possible D gene is TRBD1 (5 bases). Germline values: CDR1 MNHEY, CDR2 SVGAGI. Trimming shortened V by 6 bases and J by 4 bases, and 11 bases separated the two germline ends. The CDR3 spans 13 residues. CDR3: CASSSGFSDTQYF. The CDR3 coding sequence is TGTGCCAGCAGCTCAGGGTTTTCAGATACGCAGTATTTT.

This chain connects TRBV5-5 to TRBJ2-1; 9 bases agree with TRBD2. Germline loops: CDR1 SGHKS, CDR2 YYEKEE (reference sequence). The CDR3 runs to 19 residues. With V trimmed by 4 bases and J by 2 bases, 16 bases remained unmatched. The CDR3 DNA is TGTGCCAGCAGCCCCTCCGGGAGGAGCGGGAGGACCCCCTACAATGAGCAGTTCTTC. It specifies CASSPSGRSGRTPYNEQFF.

This chain connects TRBV27 to TRBJ1-2, with 8 nucleotides matching TRBD1. The CDR3 runs to 18 residues. Trimming removed 2 bases from V and 8 bases from J; junction bases left unmatched: 19. Germline V gene data show CDR1 as MNHEY and CDR2 as SMNVEV (reference sequence). CDR3 amino acids: CASSLHARDRYRFGGYTF. The CDR3 DNA reads as TGTGCCAGCAGTTTACACGCCCGGGACAGGTACCGATTCGGAGGCTACACCTTC.

The chain joins TRBV5-6 to TRBJ2-7, with D hard to call. Trimming shortened V by 2 bases and J by 2 bases, and 11 bases separated the two germline ends. The CDR3 spans 14 residues. The V gene's germline CDR1 is SGHDT and CDR2 YYEEEE. The CDR3 here is CASSFASGTYEQYF. Here the CDR3 DNA reads TGTGCCAGCAGCTTCGCATCAGGAACCTACGAGCAGTACTTC.

The CDR3 region is CASSYPGITYEQYF. CDR3 sequence (DNA): TGTGCCAGCAGCTACCCCGGGATAACCTACGAGCAGTACTTC. This sequence joins TRBV7-3 and TRBJ2-7; D perhaps matches TRBD2 (5 bases). Per the germline V gene, CDR1 is SGHTA and CDR2 is FQGTGA. Trimming shortened V by 4 bases and J by 2 bases, and 12 bases separated the two germline ends. This CDR3 has 14 residues.

The V gene is TRBV29-1, the J gene TRBJ2-7, with D unresolved. Germline V CDR1 and CDR2: SQVTM, ANQGSEA. This CDR3 contains 13 residues. Trimming shortened V by 0 bases and J by 1 base, and 7 bases separated the two germline ends. The CDR3 region has the DNA TGCAGCGTTGAAGATCGACATTCCTACGAGCAGTACTTC. Translation: CSVEDRHSYEQYF.

This clone was counted a single time. The chain links TRBV5-4 to TRBJ2-7; tentatively, D is TRBD1 (5 bases). The CDR3 covers 13 residues. V dropped 1 base and J dropped 4 bases, with 9 bases sitting between them. Germline V gene sequence: CDR1 SGHNT, CDR2 YYREEE (reference sequence). CDR3 bases: TGTGCCAGCAGCTTGAGGGGTGGGTACGAGCAGTACTTC. As protein: CASSLRGGYEQYF.

The chain is built from TRBV9 and TRBJ1-4; no clear D. This CDR3 is built from 14 residues. Trimming stripped 4 bases from V and 6 bases from J, with 13 bases between. Germline assignment: CDR1 SGDLS and CDR2 YYNGEE. The chain's CDR3 is CASSPFGEDEKLFF. DNA of the CDR3: TGTGCCAGCAGCCCATTCGGGGAGGATGAAAAACTGTTTTTT.

In this sample, this clone turned up once. V is TRBV27 and J is TRBJ2-1, with D possibly being TRBD2 (5 bases). The length of the CDR3 is 17 residues. Germline V gene lookup returns CDR1 MNHEY and CDR2 SMNVEV (reference sequence). The V and J ends lost 3 bases and 0 bases respectively, with 15 bases between them. CDR3 sequence (DNA): TGTGCCAGCAGTTTCCCCGCTAGCTGGAGCTCCTACAATGAGCAGTTCTTC. Its protein is CASSFPASWSSYNEQFF.

This chain links TRBV30 with TRBJ2-2; no firm D call. The ends were cut back, 5 bases at V and 8 bases at J, with 6 bases in the middle. The CDR3 contains 10 residues. Germline CDR1 is GTSNPN and CDR2 is SVGIG (reference sequence). This CDR3 is CAWELGELFF. DNA of the CDR3: TGTGCCTGGGAATTAGGGGAGCTGTTTTTT.

The chain has TRBV11-3 and TRBJ2-7; 8 bases map to TRBD1. V dropped 5 bases and J dropped 6; count of bases not matched to a gene: 6. The CDR3 spans 13 residues. CDR1 and CDR2 from the germline V gene are SGHNT and YENEEA. CDR3 protein: CASSPGTGGEQYF. The CDR3 coding sequence is TGTGCCAGCAGCCCCGGGACAGGCGGCGAGCAGTACTTC.

The chain uses TRBV10-3 and TRBJ2-7; D might be TRBD2 (6 bases). V was trimmed by 0 bases and J by 4 bases, leaving 13 bases between them. Germline V gene lookup returns CDR1 ENHRY and CDR2 SYGVKD. CDR3 size: 15 residues. The CDR3 is CAISESVEGRYEQYF. As DNA, the CDR3 is TGTGCCATCAGTGAGTCCGTGGAGGGCAGATACGAGCAGTACTTC.

This sequence joins TRBV9 and TRBJ1-2; D is perhaps TRBD1 (5 bases). The ends were cut back, 2 bases at V and 2 bases at J, with 7 bases in the middle. Germline CDR1 is SGDLS and CDR2 is YYNGEE. CDR3 length: 13 amino acids. The CDR3 loop reads CASSVRGNYGYTF. As DNA, the CDR3 is TGTGCCAGCAGCGTCCGGGGGAACTATGGCTACACCTTC.

The chain links TRBV18 to TRBJ1-2, with D tentatively TRBD1 (5 bases). Trimming pared 1 base from V and 3 bases from J, leaving 12 bases between. This CDR3 contains 15 residues. The germline CDR1 and CDR2 sequences are KGHSH and LQKENI. The CDR3 loop is CASSPLGTGDYGYTF. The CDR3 nucleotides are TGTGCCAGCTCACCACTCGGGACGGGGGACTATGGCTACACCTTC.

The rearrangement uses TRBV10-2 and TRBJ1-2; possible D gene TRBD1, 5 bases. The germline CDR1 and CDR2 sequences are WSHSY and SAAADI. CDR3 length: 13 residues. Trimming removed 0 bases from V and 7 bases from J, with 9 bases in between. The chain's CDR3 is CASSESRVVGYTF. The CDR3 DNA follows: TGCGCCAGCAGTGAGTCCAGGGTAGTTGGCTACACCTTC.

V and J are TRBV6-1 and TRBJ1-1; TRBD1 aligns across 11 bases. Unmatched junction bases numbered 2, after V lost 2 bases and J lost 0 bases. Germline V lookup: CDR1 MNHNS, CDR2 SASEGT. This CDR3 spans 16 amino acids. CDR3 nucleotide sequence: TGTGCCAGCAGTGAAAGGACAGGGGGCTTGAACACTGAAGCTTTCTTT. As protein: CASSERTGGLNTEAFF.

In DNA, the CDR3 is TGTGCCATCAGGGTACAGGAGAACTATGGCTACACCTTC. This encodes CAIRVQENYGYTF. The J gene is TRBJ1-2, the V gene TRBV10-3; possibly TRBD1 for D (5 bases). Germline V gene sequence: CDR1 ENHRY, CDR2 SYGVKD. The CDR3 sequence is 13 residues long. V lost 6 bases, J lost 2 bases, and 10 bases lay in between.

The genes are TRBV6-5 and TRBJ1-2, with TRBD1 matching over 7 bases. V trimming: 5 bases; J trimming: 6 bases; junction bases outside the gene matches: 9. CDR3 length equals 14 residues. The germline CDR1 and CDR2 sequences are MNHEY and SVGAGI. In nucleotides, the CDR3 is TGTGCCAGCAGTCCCGGGACAGCTCTCCATGGCTACACCTTC. This codes for CASSPGTALHGYTF.

The chain couples TRBV9 to TRBJ1-1; unclear D gene. There are 12 residues in the CDR3. CDR1 is SGDLS, CDR2 YYNGEE, per germline. V was trimmed by 7 bases and J by 1 base, leaving 8 bases between them. The CDR3 protein is CASWRKNTEAFF. CDR3 nucleotides: TGTGCCAGCTGGCGGAAGAACACTGAAGCTTTCTTT.

The V gene is TRBV4-2, the J gene TRBJ2-7; D ambiguous. Germline CDR1 and CDR2: LGHNA and YNFKEQ. This CDR3 is built from 12 residues. Trimming removed 1 base at V and 6 bases at J, with 7 bases between. The CDR3 bases are TGTGCCAGCAGCCAAGGTTCTCCCGAGCAGTACTTC. It codes for CASSQGSPEQYF.

The chain employs TRBV7-9 and TRBJ1-2, with D maybe TRBD1 (6 bases). CDR1 is SEHNR, CDR2 FQNEAQ, per germline (reference sequence). This CDR3 region has 15 residues. Deletions cut 5 bases from V and 3 bases from J, with 16 bases between. CDR3 region: CASSGFGGPDYGYTF. The CDR3 DNA sequence: TGTGCCAGCAGCGGATTTGGGGGCCCAGACTATGGCTACACCTTC.

This clone was found once. V and J are TRBV6-5 and TRBJ2-7; TRBD1 matches at 10 bases. The CDR3 loop spans 15 amino acids. CDR1 is MNHEY, CDR2 SVGAGI, per germline. V gave up 0 bases and J gave up 4 bases; unmatched junction bases: 3. CDR3 sequence (DNA): TGTGCCAGCAGTTACTCGAGGGACAGGGGTTACGAGCAGTACTTC. Its protein is CASSYSRDRGYEQYF.